The present T cell receptor beta chain was sequenced within a study of cytomegalovirus exposure and HLA in healthy donors. The CDR3 length is 17 residues. The germline V gene encodes CDR1 MGHDK and CDR2 SYGVNS. The V end was cut by 7 bases, the J end by 0 bases, with 22 bases between. Clones were sequenced by immunoSEQ multiplex PCR, and TCRdb holds only the in-frame ones, with some missing. The sample carries over 85,000 clones, 85% to 95% recorded once. The TCR comes from a woman aged 25 to 39 in good health and CMV-seropositive. The source material was PBMCs. This chain uses TRBV25-1 with TRBJ2-7; D uncertain. The DNA for the CDR3 is TGTGCCAGCACCAGCGCCGATGGTCCTCGAAGCTCCTACGAGCAGTACTTC. It encodes CASTSADGPRSSYEQYF.